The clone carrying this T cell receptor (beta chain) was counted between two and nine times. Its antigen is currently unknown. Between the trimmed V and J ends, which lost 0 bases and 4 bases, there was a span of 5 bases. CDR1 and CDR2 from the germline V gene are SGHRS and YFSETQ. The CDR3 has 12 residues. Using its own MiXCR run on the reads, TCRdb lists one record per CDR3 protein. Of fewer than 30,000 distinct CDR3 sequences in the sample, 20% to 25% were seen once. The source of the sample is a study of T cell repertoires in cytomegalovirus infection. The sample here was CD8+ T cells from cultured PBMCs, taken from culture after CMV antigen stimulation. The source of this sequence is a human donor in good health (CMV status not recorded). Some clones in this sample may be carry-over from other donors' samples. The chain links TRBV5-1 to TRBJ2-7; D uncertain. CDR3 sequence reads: CASSLVPYEQYF. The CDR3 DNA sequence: TGCGCCAGCAGCTTGGTGCCATACGAGCAGTACTTC.